This entry describes one T cell receptor (beta chain). Its antigen is currently unknown. Sequenced by immunoSEQ multiplex PCR; TCRdb stores in-frame clones only, minus some. The sample yields 46,000 or so clones, roughly 80% seen once. Each and every patient relapsed after autologous stem cell transplantation, and patients got differing brentuximab vedotin exposure. This entry is derived from a study of PD-1 blockade in classical Hodgkin lymphoma. The V gene's germline CDR1 is MNHEY and CDR2 SMNVEV (reference sequence). With V trimmed by 4 bases and J by 4 bases, 6 bases remained unmatched. The CDR3 has 14 residues. Findings of the study overall: Sources of repertoire differences remain undefined, possibly disease activity or prior therapy. There was a significant rise in CD4+ TCR diversity by C4D1, with no such rise for CD8+. A reduction in baseline TCR diversity was reportedly seen in newly diagnosed patients relative to healthy donors.

The sample was peripheral blood mononuclear cells (PBMCs), taken before the second cycle of nivolumab. This chain joins TRBV27 and TRBJ1-2; the match to TRBD1 covers 7 bases. This sequence was found in a human donor with classical Hodgkin lymphoma. The CDR3 reads CASSYRAGGYGYTF. The CDR3 DNA follows: TGTGCCAGCAGTTATAGGGCAGGGGGCTATGGCTACACCTTC.